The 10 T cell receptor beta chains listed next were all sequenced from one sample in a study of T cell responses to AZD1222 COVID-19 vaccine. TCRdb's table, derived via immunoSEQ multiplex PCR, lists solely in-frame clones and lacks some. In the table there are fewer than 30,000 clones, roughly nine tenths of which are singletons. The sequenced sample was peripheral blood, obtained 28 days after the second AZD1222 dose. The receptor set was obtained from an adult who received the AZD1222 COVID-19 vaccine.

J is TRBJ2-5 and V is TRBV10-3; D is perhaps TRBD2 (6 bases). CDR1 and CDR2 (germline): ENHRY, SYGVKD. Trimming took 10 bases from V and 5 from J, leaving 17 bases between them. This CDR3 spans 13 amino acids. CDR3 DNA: TGTGCCACCCAAATTGGGGGGAAGGAGACCCAGTACTTC. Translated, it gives CATQIGGKETQYF.

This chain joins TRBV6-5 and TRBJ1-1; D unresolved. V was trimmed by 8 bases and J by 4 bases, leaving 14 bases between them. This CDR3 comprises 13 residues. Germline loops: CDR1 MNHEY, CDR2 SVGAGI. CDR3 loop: CASVYRESTEAFF. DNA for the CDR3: TGTGCCAGCGTCTACAGAGAGTCCACTGAAGCTTTCTTT.

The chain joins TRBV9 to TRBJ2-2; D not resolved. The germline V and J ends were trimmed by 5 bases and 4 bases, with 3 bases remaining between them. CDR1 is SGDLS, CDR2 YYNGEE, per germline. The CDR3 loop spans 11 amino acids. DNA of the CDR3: TGTGCCAGCAGAGGCACCGGGGAGCTGTTTTTT. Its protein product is CASRGTGELFF.

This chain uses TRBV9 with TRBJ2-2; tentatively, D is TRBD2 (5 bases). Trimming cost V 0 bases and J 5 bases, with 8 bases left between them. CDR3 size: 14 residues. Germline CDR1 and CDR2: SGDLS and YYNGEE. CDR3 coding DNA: TGTGCCAGCAGCGTAGTTAGGGAGACCGGGGAGCTGTTTTTT. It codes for CASSVVRETGELFF.

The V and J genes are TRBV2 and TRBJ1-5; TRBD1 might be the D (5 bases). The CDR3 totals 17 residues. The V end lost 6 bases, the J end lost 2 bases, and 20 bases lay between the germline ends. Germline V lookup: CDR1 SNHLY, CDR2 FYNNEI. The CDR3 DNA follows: TGTGCCAGCAGGATGGGTGCGGGGGTTGGGGGCAATCAGCCCCAGCATTTT. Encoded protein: CASRMGAGVGGNQPQHF.

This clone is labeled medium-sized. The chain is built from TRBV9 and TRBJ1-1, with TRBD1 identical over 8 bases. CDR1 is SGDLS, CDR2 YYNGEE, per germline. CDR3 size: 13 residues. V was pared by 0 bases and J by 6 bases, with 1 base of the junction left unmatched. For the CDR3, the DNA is TGTGCCAGCAGCGTAGGGACAGGGTCTGAAGCTTTCTTT. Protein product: CASSVGTGSEAFF.

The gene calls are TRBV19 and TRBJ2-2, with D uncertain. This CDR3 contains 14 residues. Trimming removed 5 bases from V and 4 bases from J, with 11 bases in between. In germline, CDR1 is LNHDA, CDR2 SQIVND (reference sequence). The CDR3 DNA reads TGTGCCAGTAGTGTCATTAGCTCCACCGGGGAGCTGTTTTTT. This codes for CASSVISSTGELFF.

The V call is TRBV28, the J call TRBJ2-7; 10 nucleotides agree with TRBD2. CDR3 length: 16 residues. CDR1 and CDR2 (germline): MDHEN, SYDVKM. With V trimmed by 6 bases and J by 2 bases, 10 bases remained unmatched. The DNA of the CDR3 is TGTGCCAGCAGAGCGAACCGACTAGCGGGCACCTACGAGCAGTACTTC. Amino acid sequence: CASRANRLAGTYEQYF.

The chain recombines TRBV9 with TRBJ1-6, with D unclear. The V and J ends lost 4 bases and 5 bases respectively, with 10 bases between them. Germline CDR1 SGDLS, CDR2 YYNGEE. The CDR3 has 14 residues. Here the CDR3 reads CASSLGRNNSPLHF. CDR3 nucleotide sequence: TGTGCCAGCAGCCTCGGACGGAATAATTCACCCCTCCACTTT.

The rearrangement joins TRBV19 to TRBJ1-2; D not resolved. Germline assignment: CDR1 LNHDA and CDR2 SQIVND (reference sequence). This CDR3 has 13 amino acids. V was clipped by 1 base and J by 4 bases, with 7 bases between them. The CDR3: CASSIAGSYGYTF. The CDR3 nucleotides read TGTGCCAGTAGTATAGCCGGATCCTATGGCTACACCTTC.